Listed here is a single TCR beta chain. The antigen remains undetermined. The CDR3 is made up of 13 amino acids. The V end lost 6 bases, the J end lost 2 bases, and 12 bases lay between the germline ends. Germline V lookup: CDR1 DFQATT, CDR2 SNEGSKA (reference sequence). This specimen belongs to a study of T-cell reconstitution after alpha-beta-depleted transplantation in children. Using unique molecular identifiers, the investigators prepared the TCRbeta library. MiXCR was run by TCRdb on the PCR reads, yielding one entry per CDR3 protein. The data hold some 450,000 distinct CDR3 sequences, with roughly 44% observed a single time. Notes on the study in general: Where alpha-beta T cells came from about two months after transplant was reportedly several hundred expanded graft clones. Newly produced T cells mostly provided counts and TCRbeta diversity after one year, as hyperexpanded clones declined.

This chain joins TRBV20-1 and TRBJ2-3, with D tentatively TRBD2 (5 bases). The sample here was PBMCs, taken before TCRalphabeta/CD19-depleted stem cell transplant. The clonotype was recovered from a girl aged 2 to 9 with aplastic anemia, due to receive a stem cell transplant. The CDR3 region is CSATRAPTDTQYF. CDR3 sequence (DNA): TGCAGTGCCACTAGAGCTCCCACAGATACGCAGTATTTT.